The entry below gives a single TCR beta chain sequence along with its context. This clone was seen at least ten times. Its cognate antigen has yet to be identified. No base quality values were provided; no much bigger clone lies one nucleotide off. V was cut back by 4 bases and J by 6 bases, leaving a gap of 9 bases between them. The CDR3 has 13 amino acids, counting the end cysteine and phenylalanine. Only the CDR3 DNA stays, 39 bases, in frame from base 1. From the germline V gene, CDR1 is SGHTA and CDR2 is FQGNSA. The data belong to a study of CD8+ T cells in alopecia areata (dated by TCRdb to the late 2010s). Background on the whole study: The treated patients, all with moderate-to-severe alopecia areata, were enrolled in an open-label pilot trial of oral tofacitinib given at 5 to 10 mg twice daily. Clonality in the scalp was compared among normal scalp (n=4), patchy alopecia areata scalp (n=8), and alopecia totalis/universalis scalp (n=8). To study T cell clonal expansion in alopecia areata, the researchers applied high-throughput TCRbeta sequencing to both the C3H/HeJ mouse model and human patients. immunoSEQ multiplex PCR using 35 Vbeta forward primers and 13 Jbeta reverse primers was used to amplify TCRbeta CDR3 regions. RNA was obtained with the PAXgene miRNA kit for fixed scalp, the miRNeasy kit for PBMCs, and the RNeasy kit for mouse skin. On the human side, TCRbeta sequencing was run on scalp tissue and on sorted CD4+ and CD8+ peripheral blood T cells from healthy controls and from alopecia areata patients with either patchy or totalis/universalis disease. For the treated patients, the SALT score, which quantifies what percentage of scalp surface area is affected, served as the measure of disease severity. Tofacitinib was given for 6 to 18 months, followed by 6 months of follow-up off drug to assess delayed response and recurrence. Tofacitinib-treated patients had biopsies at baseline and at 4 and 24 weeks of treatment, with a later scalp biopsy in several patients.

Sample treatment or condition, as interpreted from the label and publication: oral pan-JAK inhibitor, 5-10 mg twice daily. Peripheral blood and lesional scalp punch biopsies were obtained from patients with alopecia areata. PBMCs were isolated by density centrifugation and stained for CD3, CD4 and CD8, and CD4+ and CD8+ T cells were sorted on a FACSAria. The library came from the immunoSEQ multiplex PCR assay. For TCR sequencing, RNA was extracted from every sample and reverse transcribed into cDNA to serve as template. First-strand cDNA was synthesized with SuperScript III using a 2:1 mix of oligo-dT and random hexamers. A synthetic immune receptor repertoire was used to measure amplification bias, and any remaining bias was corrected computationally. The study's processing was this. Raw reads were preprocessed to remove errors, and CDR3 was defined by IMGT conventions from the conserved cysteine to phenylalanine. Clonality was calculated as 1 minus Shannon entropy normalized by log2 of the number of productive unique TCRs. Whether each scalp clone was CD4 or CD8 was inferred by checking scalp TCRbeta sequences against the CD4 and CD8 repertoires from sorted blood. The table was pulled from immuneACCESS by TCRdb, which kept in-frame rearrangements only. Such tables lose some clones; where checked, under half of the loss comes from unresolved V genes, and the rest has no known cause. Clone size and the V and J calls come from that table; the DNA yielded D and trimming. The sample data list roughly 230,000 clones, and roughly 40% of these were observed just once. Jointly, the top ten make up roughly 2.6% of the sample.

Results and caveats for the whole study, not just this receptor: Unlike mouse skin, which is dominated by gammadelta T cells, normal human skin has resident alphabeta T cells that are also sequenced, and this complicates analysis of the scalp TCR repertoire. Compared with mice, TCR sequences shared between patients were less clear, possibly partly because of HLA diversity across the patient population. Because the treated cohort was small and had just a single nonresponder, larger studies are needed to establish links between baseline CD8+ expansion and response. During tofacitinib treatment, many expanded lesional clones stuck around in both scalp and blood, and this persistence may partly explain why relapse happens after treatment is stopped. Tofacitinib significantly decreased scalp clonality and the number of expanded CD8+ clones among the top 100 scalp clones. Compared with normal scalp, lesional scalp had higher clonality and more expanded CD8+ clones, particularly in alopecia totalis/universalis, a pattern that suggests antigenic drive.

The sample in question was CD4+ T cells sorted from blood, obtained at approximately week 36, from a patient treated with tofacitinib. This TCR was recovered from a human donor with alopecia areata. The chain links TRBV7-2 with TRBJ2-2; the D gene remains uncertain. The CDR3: CASSYPNSGELFF. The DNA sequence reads TGTGCCAGCAGCTATCCTAACTCCGGGGAGCTGTTTTTT.